This T cell receptor beta chain was observed in a study of human T cells and chemical hapten exposure. Regarding time point: patch test 3, about 24 weeks after DPC sensitization. The treatment here: therapeutic diphenylcyclopropenone sensitization with weekly scalp DPC. TCRdb called the RACE reads again in MiXCR, with one record for every CDR3 protein. This sample yields 95,000 to 150,000 distinct CDR3 sequences, of which 11% are seen a single time; under 2.5% belongs to the top ten. This clonotype occurred a few times. Sequencing was performed on whole blood, taken in connection with sensitization to the hapten diphenylcyclopropenone (DPC). The TCR was taken from a woman between 50 and 59 years old with alopecia areata. Some clones in this sample may be carry-over from other donors' samples.

The CDR3 coding sequence is TGCAGTGCTAGCCCCGCAGGCCCTTACTACAATGAGCAGTTCTTC. It yields the protein CSASPAGPYYNEQFF. The chain joins TRBV20-1 to TRBJ2-1; D gene unclear. The CDR3 extends over 15 amino acids. The V end was cut by 3 bases, the J end by 3 bases, with 15 bases between. In germline, CDR1 is DFQATT, CDR2 SNEGSKA (reference sequence).